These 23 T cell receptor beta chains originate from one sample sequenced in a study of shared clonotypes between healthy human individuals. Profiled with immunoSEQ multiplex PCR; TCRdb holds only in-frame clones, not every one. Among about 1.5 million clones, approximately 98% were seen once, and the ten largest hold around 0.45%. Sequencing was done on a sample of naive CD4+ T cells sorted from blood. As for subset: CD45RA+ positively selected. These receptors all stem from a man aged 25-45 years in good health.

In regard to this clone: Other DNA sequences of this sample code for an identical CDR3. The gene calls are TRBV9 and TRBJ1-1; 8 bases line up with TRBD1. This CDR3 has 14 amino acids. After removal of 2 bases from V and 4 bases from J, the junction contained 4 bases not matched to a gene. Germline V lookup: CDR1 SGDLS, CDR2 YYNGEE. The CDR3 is CASSVTGGSTEAFF. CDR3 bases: TGTGCCAGCAGCGTTACAGGGGGAAGCACTGAAGCTTTCTTT.

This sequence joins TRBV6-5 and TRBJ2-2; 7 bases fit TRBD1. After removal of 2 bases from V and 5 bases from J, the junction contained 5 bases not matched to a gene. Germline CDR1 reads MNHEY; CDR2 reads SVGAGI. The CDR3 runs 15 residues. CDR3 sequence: CASSYRQGVTGELFF. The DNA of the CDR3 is TGTGCCAGCAGTTACCGCCAGGGGGTTACCGGGGAGCTGTTTTTT.

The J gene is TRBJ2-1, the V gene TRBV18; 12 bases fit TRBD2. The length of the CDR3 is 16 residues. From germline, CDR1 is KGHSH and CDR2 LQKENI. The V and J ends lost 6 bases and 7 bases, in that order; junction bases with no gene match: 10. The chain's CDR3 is CASSPSRLAGGNEQFF. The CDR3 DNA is TGTGCCAGCTCTCCCTCCAGGCTAGCGGGGGGGAATGAGCAGTTCTTC.

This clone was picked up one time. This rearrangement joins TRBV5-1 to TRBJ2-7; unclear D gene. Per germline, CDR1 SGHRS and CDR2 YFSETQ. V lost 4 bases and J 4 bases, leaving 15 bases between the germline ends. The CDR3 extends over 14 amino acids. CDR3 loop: CASSPSDGAYEQYF. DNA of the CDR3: TGCGCCAGCAGCCCTTCGGACGGAGCGTACGAGCAGTACTTC. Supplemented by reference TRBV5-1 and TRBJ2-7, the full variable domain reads KAGVTQTPRYLIKTRGQQVTLSCSPISGHRSVSWYQQTPGQGLQFLFEYFSETQRNKGNFPGRFSGRQFSNSRSEMNVSTLELGDSALYLCASSPSDGAYEQYFGPGTRLTVT.

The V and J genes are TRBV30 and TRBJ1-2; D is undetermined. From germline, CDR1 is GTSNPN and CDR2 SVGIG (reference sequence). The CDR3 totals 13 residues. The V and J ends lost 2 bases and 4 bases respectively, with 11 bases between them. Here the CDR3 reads CAWSTGRRYGYTF. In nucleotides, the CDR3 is TGTGCCTGGAGTACCGGACGCCGCTATGGCTACACCTTC.

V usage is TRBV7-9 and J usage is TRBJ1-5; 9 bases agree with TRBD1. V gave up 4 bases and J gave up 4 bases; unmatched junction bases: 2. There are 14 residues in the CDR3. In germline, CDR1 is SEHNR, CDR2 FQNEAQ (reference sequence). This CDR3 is CASSWGTGNQPQHF. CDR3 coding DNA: TGTGCCAGCAGCTGGGGGACAGGGAATCAGCCCCAGCATTTT.

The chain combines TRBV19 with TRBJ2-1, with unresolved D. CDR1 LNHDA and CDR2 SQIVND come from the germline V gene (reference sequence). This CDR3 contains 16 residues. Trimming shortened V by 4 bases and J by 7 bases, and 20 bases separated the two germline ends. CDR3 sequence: CASSTRHQTSMNEQFF. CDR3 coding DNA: TGTGCCAGTAGTACCCGACACCAGACCTCAATGAATGAGCAGTTCTTC.

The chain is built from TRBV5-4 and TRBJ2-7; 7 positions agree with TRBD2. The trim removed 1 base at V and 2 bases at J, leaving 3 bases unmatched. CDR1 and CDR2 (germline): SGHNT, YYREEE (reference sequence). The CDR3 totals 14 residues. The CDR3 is CASSLTGTTYEQYF. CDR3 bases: TGTGCCAGCAGCTTGACCGGGACTACCTACGAGCAGTACTTC. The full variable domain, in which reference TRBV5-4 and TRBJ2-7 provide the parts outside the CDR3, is ETGVTQSPTHLIKTRGQQVTLRCSSQSGHNTVSWYQQALGQGPQFIFQYYREEENGRGNFPPRFSGLQFPNYSSELNVNALELDDSALYLCASSLTGTTYEQYFGPGTRLTVT.

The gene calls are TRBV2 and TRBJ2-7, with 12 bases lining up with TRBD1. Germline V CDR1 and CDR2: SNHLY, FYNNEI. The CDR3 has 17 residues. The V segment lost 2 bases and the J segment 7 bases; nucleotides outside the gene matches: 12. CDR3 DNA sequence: TGTGCCAGCAGTGAATCTGGGACAGGGGGCGCGGTGAATGAGCAGTACTTC. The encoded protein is CASSESGTGGAVNEQYF.

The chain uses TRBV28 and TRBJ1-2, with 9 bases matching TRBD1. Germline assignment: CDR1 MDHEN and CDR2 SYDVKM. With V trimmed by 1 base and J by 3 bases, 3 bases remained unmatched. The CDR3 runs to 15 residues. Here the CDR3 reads CASSLSGQGYYGYTF. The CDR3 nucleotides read TGTGCCAGCAGTTTATCGGGACAGGGTTACTATGGCTACACCTTC.

The CDR3 loop reads CASSPLGLAGAQAGELFF. CDR3 coding DNA: TGCGCCAGCAGCCCCTTAGGGCTAGCGGGAGCTCAGGCCGGGGAGCTGTTTTTT. The chain employs TRBV5-1 and TRBJ2-2; TRBD2 aligns across 10 bases. This CDR3 has 18 amino acids. V dropped 4 bases and J dropped 6; count of bases not matched to a gene: 15. Germline V gene lookup returns CDR1 SGHRS and CDR2 YFSETQ.

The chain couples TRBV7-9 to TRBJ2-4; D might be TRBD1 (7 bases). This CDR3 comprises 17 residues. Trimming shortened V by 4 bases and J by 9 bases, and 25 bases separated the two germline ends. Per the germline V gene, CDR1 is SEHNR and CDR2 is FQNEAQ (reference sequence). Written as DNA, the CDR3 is TGTGCCAGCAGCTCGGCCAGGGGGGCGCCCCGGGTTCCCATTCAGTACTTC. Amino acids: CASSSARGAPRVPIQYF. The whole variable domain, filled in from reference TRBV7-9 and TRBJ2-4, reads DTGVSQNPRHKITKRGQNVTFRCDPISEHNRLYWYRQTLGQGPEFLTYFQNEAQLEKSRLLSDRFSAERPKGSFSTLEIQRTEQGDSAMYLCASSSARGAPRVPIQYFGAGTRLSVL.

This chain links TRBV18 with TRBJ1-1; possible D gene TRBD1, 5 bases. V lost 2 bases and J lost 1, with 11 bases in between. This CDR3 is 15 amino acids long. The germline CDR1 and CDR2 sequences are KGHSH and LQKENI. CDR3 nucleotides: TGTGCCAGCTCACCAGGGAATACAGGGAACACTGAAGCTTTCTTT. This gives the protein CASSPGNTGNTEAFF.

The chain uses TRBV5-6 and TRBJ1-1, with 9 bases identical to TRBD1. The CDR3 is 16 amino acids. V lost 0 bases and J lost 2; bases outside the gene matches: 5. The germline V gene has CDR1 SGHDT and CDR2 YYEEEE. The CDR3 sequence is CASSLAGTGRNTEAFF. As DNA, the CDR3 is TGTGCCAGCAGCTTGGCAGGGACAGGGCGTAACACTGAAGCTTTCTTT.

The CDR3 spells CAIDGYTF. DNA for the CDR3: TGTGCCATAGATGGCTACACCTTC. The chain recombines TRBV3-1 (or the pseudogene TRBV3-2) with TRBJ1-2; D unclear. The CDR3 is made up of 8 amino acids. Germline V gene sequence: CDR1 LGHDT, CDR2 YNNKEL (reference sequence). V was shortened by 10 bases and J by 6 bases, with 3 bases between the two germline ends.

The CDR3 DNA reads as TGTGCCAGCAGCCTGGGACAGGCAGCCTACAATGAGCAGTTCTTC. As protein: CASSLGQAAYNEQFF. The V call is TRBV7-8, the J call TRBJ2-1; 8 bases are shared with TRBD1. From germline, CDR1 is SGHVS and CDR2 FQNEAQ. V shed 5 bases and J 2 bases; nucleotides not matched to a gene: 5. This CDR3 spans 15 amino acids.

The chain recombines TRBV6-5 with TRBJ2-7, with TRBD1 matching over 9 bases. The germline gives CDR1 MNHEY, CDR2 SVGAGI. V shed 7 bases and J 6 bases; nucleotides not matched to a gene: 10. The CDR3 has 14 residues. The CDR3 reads CASTDRGRASEQYF. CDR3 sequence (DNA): TGTGCCAGCACTGACAGGGGGAGGGCCTCCGAGCAGTACTTC.

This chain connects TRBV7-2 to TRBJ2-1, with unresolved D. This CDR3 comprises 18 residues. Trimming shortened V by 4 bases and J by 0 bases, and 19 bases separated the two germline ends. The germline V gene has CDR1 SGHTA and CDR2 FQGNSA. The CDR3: CASSSLTSGASSYNEQFF. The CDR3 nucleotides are TGTGCCAGCAGCTCACTCACCTCGGGCGCAAGCTCCTACAATGAGCAGTTCTTC.

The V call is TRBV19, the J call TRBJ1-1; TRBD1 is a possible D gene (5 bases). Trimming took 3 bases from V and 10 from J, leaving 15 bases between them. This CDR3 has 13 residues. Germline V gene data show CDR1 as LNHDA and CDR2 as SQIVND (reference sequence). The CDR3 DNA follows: TGTGCCAGTAGTATCTTGCAGGGAAGAAGAGCTTTCTTT. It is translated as CASSILQGRRAFF.

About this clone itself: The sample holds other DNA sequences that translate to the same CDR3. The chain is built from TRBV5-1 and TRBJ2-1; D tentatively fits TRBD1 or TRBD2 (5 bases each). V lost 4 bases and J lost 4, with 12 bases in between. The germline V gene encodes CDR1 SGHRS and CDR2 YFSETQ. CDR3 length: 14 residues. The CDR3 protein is CASSPGTAYNEQFF. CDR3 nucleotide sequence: TGCGCCAGCAGCCCCGGGACGGCATACAATGAGCAGTTCTTC. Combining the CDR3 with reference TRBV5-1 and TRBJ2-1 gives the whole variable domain KAGVTQTPRYLIKTRGQQVTLSCSPISGHRSVSWYQQTPGQGLQFLFEYFSETQRNKGNFPGRFSGRQFSNSRSEMNVSTLELGDSALYLCASSPGTAYNEQFFGPGTRLTVL.

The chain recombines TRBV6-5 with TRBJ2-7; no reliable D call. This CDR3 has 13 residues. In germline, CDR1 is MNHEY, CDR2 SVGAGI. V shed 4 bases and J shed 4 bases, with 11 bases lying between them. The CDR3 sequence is CASSSSGPYEQYF. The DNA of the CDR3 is TGTGCCAGCAGTTCCTCAGGTCCTTACGAGCAGTACTTC.

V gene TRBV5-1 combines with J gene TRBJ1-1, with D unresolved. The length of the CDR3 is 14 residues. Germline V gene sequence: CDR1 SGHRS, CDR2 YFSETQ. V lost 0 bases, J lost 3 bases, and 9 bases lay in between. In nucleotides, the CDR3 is TGCGCCAGCAGCTTGGATCCGAGATACACTGAAGCTTTCTTT. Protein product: CASSLDPRYTEAFF.

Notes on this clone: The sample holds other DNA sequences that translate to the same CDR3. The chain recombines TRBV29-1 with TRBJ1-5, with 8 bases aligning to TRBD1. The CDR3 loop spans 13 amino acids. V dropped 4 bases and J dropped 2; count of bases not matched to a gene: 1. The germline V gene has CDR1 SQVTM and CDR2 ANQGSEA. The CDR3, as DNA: TGCAGCGTTGTGGACAGGGGCAATCAGCCCCAGCATTTT. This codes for CSVVDRGNQPQHF.